A single sample gave rise to the 18 T cell receptor beta chains below, sequenced in a study of tumor-infiltrating lymphocytes in primary liver carcinoma. The investigators made TCR beta cDNA from roughly 0.55 ug total RNA, using a constant-region primer. Nested multiplex PCR, run for three rounds with slightly modified ARM-PCR, yielded TCR beta libraries. With TRBV1-TRBV30 forward primers and a C-beta reverse primer, the first two PCR rounds were run for approximately 9 cycles each. TCRdb reanalysed the multiplex PCR reads using MiXCR and keeps one entry per CDR3 protein. The sample contains approximately 100,000 distinct CDR3 sequences, about two thirds of which appear only once. Extraction of RNA together with DNA used about 17-34 mg of unsorted bulk tissue. Sequencing was performed on liver tumor tissue from sampling region 2. Subset in this sample: tumor region T2, inferior pole. The receptors come from a woman aged 60-75 years with primary liver carcinoma and hepatitis B virus infection.

As for this clonotype: At one end, the junction sequence differs from germline, possibly due to a read error. CDR3 DNA: TGTGCCAGCAGCGCCGGACAGGGAGGACTAGCGGAAGGATTCAATGATCAGTTCTTC. Translated: CASSAGQGGLAEGFNDQFF. The chain employs TRBV11-3 and TRBJ2-1, with 10 nucleotides matching TRBD2. The CDR3 is made up of 19 amino acids. Germline values: CDR1 SGHNT, CDR2 YENEEA.

As regards this clonotype: A much larger clone differs from this one at a single base, so this may be a read error. The chain employs TRBV12-3 or TRBV12-4 and TRBJ1-6; 10 nucleotides line up with TRBD1. This CDR3 region has 18 residues. The CDR3 spells CVSSSPAGQGIFNSPLHF. The CDR3 DNA reads TGTGTCAGCAGCTCACCCGCGGGACAGGGGATTTTTAATTCACCCCTCCACTTT.

V and J are TRBV6-2 or TRBV6-3 and TRBJ2-7; D not certain. CDR1 is MNHEY, CDR2 SVGEGT, per germline. Trimming cost V 1 base and J 3 bases, with 16 bases left between them. The CDR3 extends over 16 amino acids. The CDR3 spells CASSYFSRRNSYEQYF. The CDR3 nucleotides are TGTGCCAGCAGTTACTTCAGCAGGAGAAATAGCTACGAGCAGTACTTC.

Details on this clonotype: This may be a read error: a much more frequent sequence differs by one nucleotide. This chain uses TRBV11-2 with TRBJ2-3; TRBD2 aligns across 9 bases. The germline V gene has CDR1 SGHAT and CDR2 FQNNGV. CDR3 length equals 21 residues. The V segment lost 4 bases and the J segment 3 bases; nucleotides outside the gene matches: 23. CDR3 loop: CASSSFPGTSRTHTNTDTQYF. The CDR3 nucleotides read TGTGCCAGCAGCTCCTTCCCAGGGACTAGCAGGACCCACACAAATACAGATACGCAGTATTTT. Variable domain in full (rest from reference TRBV11-2 and TRBJ2-3): EAGVAQSPRYKIIEKRQSVAFWCNPISGHATLYWYQQILGQGPKLLIQFQNNGVVDDSQLPKDRFSAERLKGVDSTLKIQPAKLEDSAVYLCASSSFPGTSRTHTNTDTQYFGPGTRLTVL.

In its sample, this clonotype was seen a few times. The junction departs from germline at one end; a sequencing error may be responsible. The genes are TRBV5-1 and TRBJ2-7; D tentatively reads TRBD1 or TRBD2 (5 bases each). This CDR3 has 15 amino acids. The V gene's germline CDR1 is SGHRS and CDR2 YFSETQ. CDR3 nucleotides: TGCGCCAGTAGCTCAGGGATTAGCGTCGGTCACGAGCAGTACTTC. This codes for CASSSGISVGHEQYF.

Notes on this clonotype: This CDR3 fails to terminate in the conserved phenylalanine or tryptophan, so it likely reflects a read error. J is TRBJ2-7 and V is TRBV11-3; 11 bases align to TRBD1. The length of the CDR3 is 15 residues. Germline loops: CDR1 SGHNT, CDR2 YENEEA. V shed 1 base and J 10 bases; nucleotides not matched to a gene: 9. DNA for the CDR3: TGTGCCAGCAGCTTAGGGACAGGGGGCTCCCTCGAACAGTACCGC. Translated, it gives CASSLGTGGSLEQYR.

This clonotype has a single count. One junction end disagrees with the germline gene, perhaps due to a read error. The chain is built from TRBV11-2 and TRBJ2-4; possible D gene TRBD2, 6 bases. Germline CDR1 is SGHAT and CDR2 is FQNNGV. The CDR3 is made up of 14 amino acids. The CDR3 DNA is TGTACCAGCAACTTGGCGGGACCGAAAAACATTCATTACTTC. This sequence encodes CTSNLAGPKNIHYF. The full variable domain, completed using reference TRBV11-2 and TRBJ2-4, is EAGVAQSPRYKIIEKRQSVAFWCNPISGHATLYWYQQILGQGPKLLIQFQNNGVVDDSQLPKDRFSAERLKGVDSTLKIQPAKLEDSAVYLCTSNLAGPKNIHYFGAGTRLSVL.

Points on this clonotype: An end of the junction does not agree with germline; a read error may underlie this. This chain connects TRBV24-1 to TRBJ1-5; the D gene is possibly TRBD1 (5 bases). The CDR3 covers 14 residues. The germline CDR1 and CDR2 sequences are KGHDR and SFDVKD. The CDR3 DNA is TGTACCACCAGTGATCCGGGGGTGGGTCAGCCCCAGCATTTT. This translates into CTTSDPGVGQPQHF.

Details on this clonotype: At one boundary the junction diverges from the germline segment, which might be a read error. The chain employs TRBV11-1 and TRBJ2-1; D is perhaps TRBD1 (6 bases). The germline gives CDR1 SGHAT, CDR2 FQDESV (reference sequence). The CDR3 totals 15 residues. The CDR3 DNA reads TGTGCCAGTACCTTGCCGGGATTATGGGACAATGGGCAGTTCTTC. Its translation: CASTLPGLWDNGQFF.

This clonotype occurred many times. The V gene is TRBV28, the J gene TRBJ2-1; D is perhaps TRBD2 (5 bases). There are 13 residues in the CDR3. V shed 3 bases and J shed 6 bases, with 9 bases lying between them. The V gene's germline CDR1 is MDHEN and CDR2 SYDVKM. The CDR3, as DNA: TGTGCCAGCAGTTTGGACTCCCGCAATGAGCAGTTCTTC. Protein sequence: CASSLDSRNEQFF.

Note on this clonotype: Lacking the conserved final phenylalanine or tryptophan, this CDR3 likely reflects a read error. V gene TRBV29-1 combines with J gene TRBJ1-2, with a possible D match to TRBD1 (6 bases). Germline-derived CDR1 and CDR2 are SQVTM and ANQGSEA. The CDR3 consists of 13 residues. The germline V and J ends were trimmed by 8 bases and 4 bases, with 17 bases remaining between them. The CDR3 nucleotides read TGCAGCAGTCAGAAGGGGGATGGCTATGGCTACACCTCC. As protein: CSSQKGDGYGYTS.

Of note for this clonotype: Since no conserved phenylalanine or tryptophan closes the CDR3, a read error is the likely cause. V and J are TRBV29-1 and TRBJ2-3; D remains ambiguous. The end of the DNA aligns better with TRBJ1-5, so the J call may be wrong. Germline V gives CDR1 SQVTM, CDR2 ANQGSEA. There are 15 residues in the CDR3. The CDR3 spells CSSRGLAGVTDAQHY. The CDR3 coding sequence is TGCAGCTCACGAGGGCTAGCGGGCGTCACAGATGCGCAGCATTAT.

For this clonotype: Its ends do not fully match the called genes, so a read error is possible. The chain employs TRBV6-1 and TRBJ2-6, with D maybe TRBD2 (6 bases). Germline lookup yields CDR1 MNHNS and CDR2 SASEGT. This CDR3 has 14 amino acids. CDR3 region: CTSSELAGANALTF. The DNA of the CDR3 is TGTACCAGCAGCGAACTAGCTGGGGCCAACGCCCTGACTTTC.

The CDR3 DNA sequence: TGCAGCGTTGCGGGACAGGGGATTTGTCAGCCCCAGCATTTT. Amino acids: CSVAGQGICQPQHF. The J gene is TRBJ1-5, the V gene TRBV29-1, with 10 bases fitting TRBD1. Germline assignment: CDR1 SQVTM and CDR2 ANQGSEA. The CDR3 spans 14 residues. Losses at the gene ends were 4 bases for V and 6 bases for J; bases not matched to a gene: 6.

This clonotype was seen more than once but under ten times. The V gene is TRBV10-3, the J gene TRBJ1-1; D unresolved. V was pared by 3 bases and J by 6 bases, with 8 bases between. Germline V gene sequence: CDR1 ENHRY, CDR2 SYGVKD. The CDR3 loop spans 12 amino acids. The chain's CDR3 is CAISERPPEAFF. In nucleotides, the CDR3 is TGTGCCATCAGTGAACGGCCGCCTGAAGCTTTCTTT.

Regarding this clonotype: One end of the junction is discordant with germline, which a read error may explain. J is TRBJ2-3 and V is TRBV5-4; 7 bases align to TRBD2. This CDR3 is 16 amino acids long. Germline-derived CDR1 and CDR2 are SGHNT and YYREEE (reference sequence). For the CDR3, the DNA is TGTACCAGCAGTCTGAGTGGGAGGGGTGGGACAGATACGCAGTATTTT. Translated, it gives CTSSLSGRGGTDTQYF.

As regards this clonotype: It may be a read error: a sequence one base away is much more abundant. This CDR3 is missing its conserved last phenylalanine or tryptophan, likely due to a read error. V and J are TRBV7-9 and TRBJ2-7; 10 bases line up with TRBD1. J was trimmed by 0 bases and V by 5 bases; bases with no gene match: 4. CDR3 size: 15 residues. Germline values: CDR1 SEHNR, CDR2 FQNEAQ (reference sequence). The CDR3 protein is CASSVGTGDSYEQYL. CDR3 nucleotides: TGTGCCAGCAGCGTCGGGACAGGGGACTCCTACGAGCAGTACCTC.

This chain links TRBV29-1 with TRBJ2-3; D is undetermined. The CDR3 has 12 amino acids. CDR1 is SQVTM and CDR2 is ANQGSEA in the germline V gene. The CDR3, as DNA: TGCTGTGTCGTAGACAACACAGATACGCAGTATTTT. This encodes CCVVDNTDTQYF.